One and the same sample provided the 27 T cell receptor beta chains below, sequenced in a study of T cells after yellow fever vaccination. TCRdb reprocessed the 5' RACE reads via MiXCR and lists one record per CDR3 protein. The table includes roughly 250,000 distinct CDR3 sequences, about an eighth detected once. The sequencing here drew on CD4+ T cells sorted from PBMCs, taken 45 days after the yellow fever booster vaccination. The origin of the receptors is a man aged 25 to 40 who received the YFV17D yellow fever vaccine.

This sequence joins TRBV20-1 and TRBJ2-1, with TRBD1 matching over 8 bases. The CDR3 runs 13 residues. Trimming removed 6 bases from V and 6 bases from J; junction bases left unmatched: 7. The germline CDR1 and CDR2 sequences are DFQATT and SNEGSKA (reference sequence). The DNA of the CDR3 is TGCAGTGCCAGCTCTCAGGGGGCCAATGAGCAGTTCTTC. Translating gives CSASSQGANEQFF.

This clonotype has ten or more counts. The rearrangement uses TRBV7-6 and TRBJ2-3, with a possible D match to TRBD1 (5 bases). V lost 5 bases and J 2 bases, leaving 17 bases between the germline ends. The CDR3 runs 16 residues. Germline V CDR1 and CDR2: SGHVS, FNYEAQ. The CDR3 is CASSPRQSSFTDTQYF. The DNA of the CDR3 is TGTGCCAGCAGCCCGCGACAGTCCTCGTTCACAGATACGCAGTATTTT.

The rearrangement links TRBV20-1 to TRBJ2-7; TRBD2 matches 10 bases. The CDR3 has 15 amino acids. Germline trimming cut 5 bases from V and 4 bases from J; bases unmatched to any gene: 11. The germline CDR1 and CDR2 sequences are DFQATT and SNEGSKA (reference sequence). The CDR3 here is CSAPPGTSVLYEQYF. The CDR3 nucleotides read TGCAGTGCTCCCCCCGGGACTAGCGTTTTATACGAGCAGTACTTC.

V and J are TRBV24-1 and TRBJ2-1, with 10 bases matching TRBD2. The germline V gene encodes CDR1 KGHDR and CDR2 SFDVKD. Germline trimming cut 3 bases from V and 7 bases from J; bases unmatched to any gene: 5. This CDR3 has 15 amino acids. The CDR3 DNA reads TGTGCCACCAGTGATCAGACTAGCGGGTCGAATGAGCAGTTCTTC. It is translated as CATSDQTSGSNEQFF.

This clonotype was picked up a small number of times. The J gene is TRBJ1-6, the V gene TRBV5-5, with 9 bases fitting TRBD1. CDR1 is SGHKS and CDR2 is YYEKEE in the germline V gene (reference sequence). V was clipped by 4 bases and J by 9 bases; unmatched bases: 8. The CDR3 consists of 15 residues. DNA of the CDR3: TGTGCCAGCAGCAACCGGGACAGGGCATTTTCACCCCTCCACTTT. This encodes CASSNRDRAFSPLHF.

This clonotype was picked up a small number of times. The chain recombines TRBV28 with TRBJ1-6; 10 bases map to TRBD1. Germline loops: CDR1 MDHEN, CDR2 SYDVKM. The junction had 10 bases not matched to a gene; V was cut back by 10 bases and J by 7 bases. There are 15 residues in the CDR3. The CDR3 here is CATGRPGQGNSPLHF. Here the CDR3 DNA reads TGTGCCACCGGCCGCCCGGGACAGGGGAATTCACCCCTCCACTTT.

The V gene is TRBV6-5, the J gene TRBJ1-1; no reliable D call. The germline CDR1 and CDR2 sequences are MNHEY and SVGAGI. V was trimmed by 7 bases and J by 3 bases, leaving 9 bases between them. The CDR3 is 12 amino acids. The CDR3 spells CASKKEYTEAFF. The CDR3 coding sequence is TGTGCCAGCAAAAAGGAGTACACTGAAGCTTTCTTT.

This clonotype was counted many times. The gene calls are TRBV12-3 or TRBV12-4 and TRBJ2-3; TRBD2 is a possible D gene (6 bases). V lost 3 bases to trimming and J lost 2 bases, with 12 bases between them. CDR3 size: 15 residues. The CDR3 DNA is TGTGCCAGCAGTTTCGCGCTAGCGCCCACAGATACGCAGTATTTT. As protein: CASSFALAPTDTQYF.

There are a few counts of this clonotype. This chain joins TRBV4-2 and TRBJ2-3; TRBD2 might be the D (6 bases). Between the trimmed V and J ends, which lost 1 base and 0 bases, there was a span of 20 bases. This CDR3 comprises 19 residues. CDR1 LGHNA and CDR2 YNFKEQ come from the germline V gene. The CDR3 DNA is TGTGCCAGCAGCCAAGCCCCAACTTCCGGGGGAGGTAGCACAGATACGCAGTATTTT. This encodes CASSQAPTSGGGSTDTQYF.

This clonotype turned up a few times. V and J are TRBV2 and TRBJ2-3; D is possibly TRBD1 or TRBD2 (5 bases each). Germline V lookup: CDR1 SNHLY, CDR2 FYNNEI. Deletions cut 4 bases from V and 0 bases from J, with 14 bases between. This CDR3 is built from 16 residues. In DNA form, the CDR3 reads TGTGCCAGCAGTGTTGGTGGGACCCGTAGCACAGATACGCAGTATTTT. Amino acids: CASSVGGTRSTDTQYF.

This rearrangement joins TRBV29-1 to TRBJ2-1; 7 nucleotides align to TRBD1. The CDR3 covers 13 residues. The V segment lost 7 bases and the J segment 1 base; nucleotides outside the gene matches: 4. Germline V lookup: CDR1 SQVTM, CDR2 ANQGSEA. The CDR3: CSAGTVSYNEQFF. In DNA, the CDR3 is TGCAGCGCGGGGACAGTTTCCTACAATGAGCAGTTCTTC.

The CDR3, as DNA: TGTGCCAGCCTAAAATCTATTACCTTTAACTATGGCTACACCTTC. It specifies CASLKSITFNYGYTF. The chain uses TRBV12-3 or TRBV12-4 and TRBJ1-2; D gene ambiguous. The V end was cut by 8 bases, the J end by 1 base, with 17 bases between. The CDR3 runs to 15 residues.

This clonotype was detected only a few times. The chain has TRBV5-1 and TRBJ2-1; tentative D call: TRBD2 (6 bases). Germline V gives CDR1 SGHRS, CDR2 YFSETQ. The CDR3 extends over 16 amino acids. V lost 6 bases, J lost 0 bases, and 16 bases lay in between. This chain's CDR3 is CASTWGGASSYNEQFF. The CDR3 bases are TGCGCCAGCACCTGGGGCGGGGCCAGCTCCTACAATGAGCAGTTCTTC.

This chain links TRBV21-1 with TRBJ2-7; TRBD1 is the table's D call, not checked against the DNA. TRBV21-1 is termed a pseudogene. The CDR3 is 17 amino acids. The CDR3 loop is CASSKQWDDRAYHEQYF. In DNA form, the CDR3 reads TGTGCCAGCAGCAAACAATGGGATGACAGGGCCTACCACGAGCAGTACTTC.

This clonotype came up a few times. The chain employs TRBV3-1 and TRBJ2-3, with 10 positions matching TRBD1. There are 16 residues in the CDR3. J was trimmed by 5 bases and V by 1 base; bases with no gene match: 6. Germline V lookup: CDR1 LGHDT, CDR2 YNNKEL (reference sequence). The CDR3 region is CASSQASGTGVDTQYF. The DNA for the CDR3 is TGTGCCAGCAGCCAAGCGTCCGGGACAGGGGTAGATACGCAGTATTTT.

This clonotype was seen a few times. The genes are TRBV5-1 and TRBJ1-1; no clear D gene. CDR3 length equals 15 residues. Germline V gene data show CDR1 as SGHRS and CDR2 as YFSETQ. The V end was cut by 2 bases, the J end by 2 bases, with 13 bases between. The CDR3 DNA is TGCGCCAGCAGCTTTGCTTTCCAGCAAAACACTGAAGCTTTCTTT. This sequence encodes CASSFAFQQNTEAFF.

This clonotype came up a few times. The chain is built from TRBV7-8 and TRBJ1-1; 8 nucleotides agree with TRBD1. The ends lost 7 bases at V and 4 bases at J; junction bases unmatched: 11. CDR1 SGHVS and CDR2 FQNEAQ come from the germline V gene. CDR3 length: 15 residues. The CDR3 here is CASMINRGVSTEAFF. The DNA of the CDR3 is TGTGCCAGCATGATAAACAGGGGGGTGAGCACTGAAGCTTTCTTT.

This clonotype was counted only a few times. CDR3 sequence reads: CASSSLTKSPEAFF. The DNA for the CDR3 is TGTGCCAGCAGTTCCCTGACCAAATCCCCTGAAGCTTTCTTT. The chain recombines TRBV27 with TRBJ1-1; unclear D gene. Germline loops: CDR1 MNHEY, CDR2 SMNVEV (reference sequence). The V end lost 4 bases, the J end lost 6 bases, and 15 bases lay between the germline ends. This CDR3 spans 14 amino acids.

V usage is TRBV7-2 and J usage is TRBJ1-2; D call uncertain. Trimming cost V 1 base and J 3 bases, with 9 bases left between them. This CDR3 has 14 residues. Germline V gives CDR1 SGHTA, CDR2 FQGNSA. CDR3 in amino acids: CASSLGQRYYGYTF. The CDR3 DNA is TGTGCCAGCAGCTTAGGGCAGAGATACTATGGCTACACCTTC.

The CDR3: CTSSKGLPNEQFF. The CDR3 coding sequence is TGTACCAGCAGCAAGGGACTTCCGAATGAGCAGTTCTTC. V usage is TRBV7-2 and J usage is TRBJ2-1, with TRBD2 as a possible D gene (6 bases). The CDR3 contains 13 residues. Trimming cost V 5 bases and J 7 bases, with 12 bases left between them. The germline gives CDR1 SGHTA, CDR2 FQGNSA.

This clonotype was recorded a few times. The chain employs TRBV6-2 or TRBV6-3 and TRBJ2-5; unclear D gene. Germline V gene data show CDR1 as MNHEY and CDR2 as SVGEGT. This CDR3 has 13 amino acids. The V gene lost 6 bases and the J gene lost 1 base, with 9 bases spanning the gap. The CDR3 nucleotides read TGTGCCAGCAGCACCCGACGCCAAGAGACCCAGTACTTC. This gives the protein CASSTRRQETQYF.

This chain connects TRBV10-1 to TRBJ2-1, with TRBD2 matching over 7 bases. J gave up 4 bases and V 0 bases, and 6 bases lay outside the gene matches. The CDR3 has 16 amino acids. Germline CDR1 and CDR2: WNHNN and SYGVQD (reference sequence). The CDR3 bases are TGCGCCAGCAGTGAGTCCCGGGACTACCCATACAATGAGCAGTTCTTC. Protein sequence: CASSESRDYPYNEQFF.

The CDR3 bases are TGCAGTGCTAGAGATACGGCCAGGGGGCTCACCGGGGAGCTGTTTTTT. Translation: CSARDTARGLTGELFF. The chain employs TRBV20-1 and TRBJ2-2; 8 positions match TRBD1. Germline V gives CDR1 DFQATT, CDR2 SNEGSKA (reference sequence). With 0 bases clipped from V and 4 bases from J, the junction kept 7 bases outside the gene matches. The CDR3 loop spans 16 amino acids.

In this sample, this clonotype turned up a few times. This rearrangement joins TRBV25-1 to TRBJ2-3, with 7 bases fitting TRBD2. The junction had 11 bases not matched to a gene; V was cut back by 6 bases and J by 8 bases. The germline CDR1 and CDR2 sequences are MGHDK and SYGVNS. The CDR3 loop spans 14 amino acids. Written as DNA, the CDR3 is TGTGCCAGCAGGATGAGCGGGATGTGGGGTACGCAGTATTTT. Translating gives CASRMSGMWGTQYF.

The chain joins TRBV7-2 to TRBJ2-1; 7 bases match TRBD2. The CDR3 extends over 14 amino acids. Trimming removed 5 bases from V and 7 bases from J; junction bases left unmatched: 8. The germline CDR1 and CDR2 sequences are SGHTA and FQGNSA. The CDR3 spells CASSRGGALNEQFF. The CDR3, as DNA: TGTGCCAGCAGCCGGGGAGGGGCGCTGAATGAGCAGTTCTTC.

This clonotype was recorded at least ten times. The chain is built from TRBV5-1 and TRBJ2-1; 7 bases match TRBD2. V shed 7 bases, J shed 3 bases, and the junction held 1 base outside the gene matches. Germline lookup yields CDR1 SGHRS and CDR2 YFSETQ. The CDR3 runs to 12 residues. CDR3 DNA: TGCGCCAGCGGCGGGGGCTACAATGAGCAGTTCTTC. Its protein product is CASGGGYNEQFF.

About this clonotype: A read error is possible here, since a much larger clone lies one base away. In nucleotides, the CDR3 is TGTGCCAGCAGCCCGGCCGTTAAGTATGGCTACACCTTC. It translates to CASSPAVKYGYTF. This chain links TRBV6-6 with TRBJ1-2; unclear D gene. From germline, CDR1 is MNHNY and CDR2 SVGAGI (reference sequence). V lost 6 bases and J lost 5, with 13 bases in between. The CDR3 consists of 13 residues.